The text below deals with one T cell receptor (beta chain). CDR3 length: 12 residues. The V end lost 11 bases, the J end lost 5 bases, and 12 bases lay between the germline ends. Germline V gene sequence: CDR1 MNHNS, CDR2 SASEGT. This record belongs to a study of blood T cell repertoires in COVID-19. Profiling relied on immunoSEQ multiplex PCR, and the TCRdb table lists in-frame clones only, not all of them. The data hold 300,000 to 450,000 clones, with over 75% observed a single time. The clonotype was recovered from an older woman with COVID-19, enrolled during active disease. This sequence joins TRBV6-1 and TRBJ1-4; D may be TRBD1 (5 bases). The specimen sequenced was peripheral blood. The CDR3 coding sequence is TGTGCCGGCGGGGGGGTCAATGAAAAACTGTTTTTT. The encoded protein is CAGGGVNEKLFF.